Presented here are 17 T cell receptor beta chains from one specimen sequenced in a study of T cells expressing NK-cell markers. TCRdb reprocessed the 5' RACE reads, keeping one entry per CDR3 protein, no DNA. In total, the table holds some 340,000 distinct CDR3 sequences. The sample taken for sequencing was blood T cells: a sorted CD56 or NKG2C T cell subset, CD4+ or CD8+ T cells, or bulk PBMC T cells (not recorded which). The source is a man aged 18-69 years in good health.

The rearrangement joins TRBV28 to TRBJ2-5. The germline gives CDR1 MDHEN, CDR2 SYDVKM. The CDR3 extends over 14 amino acids. CDR3 residues: CASSLGSRPETQYF.

The chain combines TRBV20-1 with TRBJ2-7; the TCRdb call, TRBD2, lacks DNA for checking. CDR3 length: 14 amino acids. Germline lookup yields CDR1 DFQATT and CDR2 SNEGSKA (reference sequence). The chain's CDR3 is CSARDPVQRGEQYF.

The V gene is TRBV6-6, the J gene TRBJ1-2. The V gene's germline CDR1 is MNHNY and CDR2 SVGAGI (reference sequence). The CDR3 covers 13 residues. The CDR3: CASSPVANYGYTF.

This rearrangement joins TRBV7-8 to TRBJ2-1; TCRdb returns TRBD1, unconfirmable since there is no DNA. Germline CDR1 and CDR2: SGHVS and FQNEAQ. CDR3 length: 17 residues. CDR3 sequence reads: CASSRWVVRGSDNEQFF.

The chain uses TRBV15 and TRBJ1-2. From germline, CDR1 is LNHNV and CDR2 YYDKDF (reference sequence). The CDR3 totals 15 residues. The CDR3 sequence: CATSRDRRLGYGYTF. Full variable domain (missing parts from reference TRBV15 and TRBJ1-2): DAMVIQNPRYQVTQFGKPVTLSCSQTLNHNVMYWYQQKSSQAPKLLFHYYDKDFNNEADTPDNFQSRRPNTSFCFLDIRSPGLGDTAMYLCATSRDRRLGYGYTFGSGTRLTVV.

The rearrangement links TRBV5-6 to TRBJ2-1; TCRdb indicates TRBD1, and absent DNA this call remains unverified. CDR1 and CDR2 from the germline V gene are SGHDT and YYEEEE. The CDR3 runs 15 residues. CDR3 sequence reads: CASSPRDRGYNEQFF.

The chain combines TRBV12-3 or TRBV12-4 with TRBJ2-1. The CDR3 runs to 15 residues. The CDR3 reads CASRPRQSSYNEQFF.

The chain combines TRBV12-3 or TRBV12-4 with TRBJ1-2. The CDR3 totals 12 residues. CDR3 sequence reads: CASSFRWTGYTF.

The gene calls are TRBV5-1 and TRBJ2-1; TCRdb indicates TRBD2, and absent DNA this call remains unverified. The CDR3 consists of 17 residues. Germline lookup yields CDR1 SGHRS and CDR2 YFSETQ. CDR3 sequence: CASSPSGTSGIYNEQFF.

This chain joins TRBV7-9 and TRBJ2-7; the TRBD1 assignment by TCRdb is unverifiable without DNA. The CDR3 is 16 residues long. The germline gives CDR1 SEHNR, CDR2 FQNEAQ (reference sequence). The CDR3: CASSLPRTGGANEQYF.

The gene calls are TRBV12-3 or TRBV12-4 and TRBJ2-1; TCRdb outputs TRBD2, but without DNA this stays unchecked. This CDR3 comprises 18 residues. The CDR3 spells CASSLATSGGGSYNEQFF.

The chain employs TRBV19 and TRBJ2-7; TCRdb lists TRBD1, though no DNA is available to test this call. Looked up from germline, CDR1 is LNHDA and CDR2 is SQIVND (reference sequence). This CDR3 is built from 14 residues. The CDR3 sequence: CASSISTVVYEQYF.

This CDR3 reads CASSQGWATEAFF. The chain couples TRBV12-3 or TRBV12-4 to TRBJ1-1. The CDR3 length is 13 residues.

V usage is TRBV5-1 and J usage is TRBJ2-7. The germline V gene has CDR1 SGHRS and CDR2 YFSETQ. The CDR3 is 15 residues long. The CDR3 is CASSSSGPVLGEQYF.

This chain uses TRBV5-5 with TRBJ2-1. The CDR3 is made up of 15 amino acids. CDR1 is SGHKS and CDR2 is YYEKEE in the germline V gene (reference sequence). CDR3 residues: CASSFGQGSYNEQFF.

The chain couples TRBV7-2 to TRBJ2-7; TCRdb calls TRBD2, which cannot be checked without DNA. The CDR3 extends over 16 amino acids. Per germline, CDR1 SGHTA and CDR2 FQGNSA. The CDR3 protein is CASSLAGTSGSYEQYF.

V gene TRBV28 combines with J gene TRBJ2-1; the D gene TCRdb calls, TRBD1, cannot be checked with no DNA. Germline CDR1 reads MDHEN; CDR2 reads SYDVKM. This CDR3 region has 16 residues. The CDR3: CASRGLAPGGINEQFF.